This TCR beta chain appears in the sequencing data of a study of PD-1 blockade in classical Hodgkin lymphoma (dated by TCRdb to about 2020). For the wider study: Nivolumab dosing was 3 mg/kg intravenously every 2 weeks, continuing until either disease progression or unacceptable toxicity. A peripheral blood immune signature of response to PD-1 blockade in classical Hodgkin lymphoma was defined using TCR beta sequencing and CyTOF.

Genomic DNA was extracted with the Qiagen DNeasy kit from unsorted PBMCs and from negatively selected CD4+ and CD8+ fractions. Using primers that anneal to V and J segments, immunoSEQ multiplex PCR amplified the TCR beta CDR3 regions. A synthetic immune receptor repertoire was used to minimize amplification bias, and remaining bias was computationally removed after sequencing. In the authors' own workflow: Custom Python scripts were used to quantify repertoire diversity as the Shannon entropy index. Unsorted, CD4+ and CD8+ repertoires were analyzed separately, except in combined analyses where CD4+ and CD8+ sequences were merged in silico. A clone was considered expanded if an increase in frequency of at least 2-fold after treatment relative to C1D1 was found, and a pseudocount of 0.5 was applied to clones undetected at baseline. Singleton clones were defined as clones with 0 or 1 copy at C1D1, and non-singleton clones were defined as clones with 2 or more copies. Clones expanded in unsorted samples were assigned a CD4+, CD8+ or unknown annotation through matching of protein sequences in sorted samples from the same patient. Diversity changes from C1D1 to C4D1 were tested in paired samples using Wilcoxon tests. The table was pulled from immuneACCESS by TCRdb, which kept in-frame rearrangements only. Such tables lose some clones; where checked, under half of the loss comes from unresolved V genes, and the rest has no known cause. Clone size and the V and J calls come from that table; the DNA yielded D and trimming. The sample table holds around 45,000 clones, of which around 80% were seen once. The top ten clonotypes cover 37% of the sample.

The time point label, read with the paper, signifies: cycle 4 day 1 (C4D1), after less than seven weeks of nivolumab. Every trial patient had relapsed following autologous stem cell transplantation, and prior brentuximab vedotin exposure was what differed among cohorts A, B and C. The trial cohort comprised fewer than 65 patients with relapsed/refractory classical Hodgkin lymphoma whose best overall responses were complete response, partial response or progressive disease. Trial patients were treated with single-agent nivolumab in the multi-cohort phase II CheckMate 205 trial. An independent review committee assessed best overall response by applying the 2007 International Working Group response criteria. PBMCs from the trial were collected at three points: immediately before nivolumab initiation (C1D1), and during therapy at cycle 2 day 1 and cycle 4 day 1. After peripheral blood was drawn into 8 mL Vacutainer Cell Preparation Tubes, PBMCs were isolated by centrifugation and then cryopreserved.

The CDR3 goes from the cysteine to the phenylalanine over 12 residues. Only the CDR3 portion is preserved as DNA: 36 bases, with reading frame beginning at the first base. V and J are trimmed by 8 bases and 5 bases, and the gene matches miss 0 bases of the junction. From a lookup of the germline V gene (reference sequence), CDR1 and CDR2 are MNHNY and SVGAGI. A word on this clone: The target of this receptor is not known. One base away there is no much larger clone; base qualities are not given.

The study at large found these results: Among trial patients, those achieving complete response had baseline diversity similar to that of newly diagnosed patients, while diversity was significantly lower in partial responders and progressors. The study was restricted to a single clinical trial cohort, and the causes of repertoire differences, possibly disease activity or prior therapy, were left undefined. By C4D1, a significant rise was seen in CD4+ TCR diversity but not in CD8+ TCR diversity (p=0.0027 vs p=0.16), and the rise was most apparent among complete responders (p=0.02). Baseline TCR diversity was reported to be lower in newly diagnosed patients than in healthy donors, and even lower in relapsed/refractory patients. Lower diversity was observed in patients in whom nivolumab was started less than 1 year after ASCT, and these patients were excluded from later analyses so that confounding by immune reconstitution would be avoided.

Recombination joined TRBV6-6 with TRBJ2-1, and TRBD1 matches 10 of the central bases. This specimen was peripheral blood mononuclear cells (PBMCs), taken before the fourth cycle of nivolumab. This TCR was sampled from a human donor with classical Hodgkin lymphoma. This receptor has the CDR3 CASGTGDNEQFF. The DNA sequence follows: TGTGCCAGCGGGACAGGGGACAATGAGCAGTTCTTC.